The present entry profiles one T cell receptor (beta chain) with its context. Its antigen remains undetermined. No quality values exist for individual bases; no much larger clone is one base distant. The CDR3, from cysteine to phenylalanine, totals 15 residues. Solely the CDR3 DNA is kept, with 45 bases framed from the first base. Germline trimming: 4 bases from V, 10 bases from J; junction bases outside gene matches: 11. The germline V gene (reference sequence) sets CDR1 to GTSNPN and CDR2 to SVGIG. The library was prepared using the immunoSEQ multiplex PCR assay. For the multiplex PCR, a mixture combining 60 forward primers for TCR Vbeta segments and 13 reverse primers for TCR Jbeta segments was used. The CDR3 region of rearranged TCR beta genes was amplified from genomic DNA by a multiplex PCR assay. On the Illumina HiSeq System, the amplified TCR beta libraries were sequenced as 87-base-pair reads. Turning to the authors' computational methods: A later analysis counted about 80 million unique TCR beta chains across the 666 repertoires, and 10 million to 11 million of these chains were shared by at least two donors. Raw reads were error-corrected and collapsed into unique sequences by a nearest-neighbor algorithm in which closely related sequences were merged to remove PCR and sequencing errors. To assign V, D and J gene segments, CDR3 sequences were aligned to IMGT reference sequences. For a sequence to be retained, a match of at least six nucleotides to both a V gene segment and a J gene segment was required. Rearrangements were called productive when the CDR3 lacked stop codons and stayed in frame with V and J; all others were non-productive. Following IMGT convention, CDR3 was defined as the stretch from the second conserved V-encoded cysteine up to the conserved J-encoded phenylalanine. Sequences without an unambiguous match to a single V gene segment were excluded from the earlier analysis of over 500 of the donors. In an earlier analysis of approximately 500 of the donors, a V segment was called functional when productive rearrangements were above 56.7%, and segregating when the standard deviation between donors exceeded 5%. A statistical classification framework was built for diagnosing cytomegalovirus status from the catalog of TCR beta chain sequences. In a later analysis, V and J genes were assigned by comparing TCR nucleotide sequences against IMGT/GENE-DB human TR gene sequences. A later analysis assigned CDR3 sequences and most-parsimonious VDJ recombination scenarios with the TCRdist pipeline. In a later analysis, every TCR beta chain was defined by the combination of its CDR3 amino acid sequence and its V-gene family, and reads without a unique V-gene family were dropped. A later analysis removed 592 highly shared, low-generation-probability nucleotide sequences to deal with suspected cross-contamination and a sequencing artifact. For each public chain, a later analysis derived a clonal expansion index from normalized ranks of inferred template counts within each repertoire. Generation probabilities in a later analysis came from a VDJ recombination model fitted to out-of-frame rearrangements, and those results were checked against IGoR. In a later analysis, hypergeometric tests were used to score TCR-TCR, TCR-HLA and TCR-CMV co-occurrence, with a repertoire-size bias correction applied to TCR pairs. In a later analysis, false discovery rates were estimated by permuting HLA or CMV assignments 20 times. In a later analysis, co-occurring TCRs were grouped with DBSCAN, and TCRdist sequence similarity was added when clustering was performed within HLA-allele-positive subsets. Repertoires with fewer than 30,000 or more than 120,000 public chains, plus five repertoires with anomalous nucleotide sharing, were excluded from co-occurrence clustering. TCRdb holds this immuneACCESS table with in-frame rearrangements only. Some clones are missing; in checked studies, unresolved V genes explain under half, and the rest has no known cause. V and J calls and clone size follow that table, whereas D and trimming were derived from the DNA. This sample is represented by roughly 110,000 clones; about 83% of them were singletons. The ten largest clones take up less than 3.5% of the sample.

This record comes from a study of cytomegalovirus exposure and HLA in healthy donors (dated by TCRdb to about 2017). Looking at the study overall: An earlier analysis of several hundred of the donors reported approximately 290 Gb of sequence data and around 110 million unique TCR beta sequences from about 179 million T cells. The number of typed donors differed by locus: roughly 629-640 for A, B, C, DRB1 and DQB1; approximately 540 for DQA1; roughly 600 for DPA1; and some 430 for DPB1. Rather than drawing on any new phenotypic data, the later analysis identified candidate immune exposures from TCR beta sequences and the way those sequences occurred across donors. Four to six DR-DQ haplotypes were handled as single units for association and clustering, since linkage in the cohort was strong. An earlier analysis of around 580 of the donors used high-throughput TCR beta sequencing to judge whether each TCR beta V gene segment behaved as functional or pseudogenic. Besides the first cohort of 666 subjects, a separate validation cohort made up of about 120 different subjects was used. About 300 gigabases of sequencing data and approximately 84 million unique TCR sequences were included in an early release covering roughly 700 HLA-typed donors. The genetic ancestry cluster associated with self-reported Caucasian donors included 81% of the roughly 410 genotyped donors. The study combined high-throughput TCR immunosequencing, statistical association of individual TCRs with disease status, and machine learning to predict cytomegalovirus infection status. In a later analysis, previously published TCR beta repertoires from several hundred donors were re-analyzed and high-resolution HLA genotyping was added so that TCR occurrence patterns could be studied. Donor age, sex, ethnicity and CMV serostatus were compiled together with the repertoire data. All discovery cohort repertoires had been generated on a single sequencing platform. The study profiled the T cell repertoires of hundreds of subjects by immunosequencing and related them to cytomegalovirus serostatus. HLA typing included class I and class II loci at four-digit resolution. The study was designed to test whether signatures of past pathogen exposure could be identified by cataloging public T cell receptors. In a later genetic analysis, genome-wide SNP genotypes for about 65% of the roughly 700 donors were used, and that subset was treated as a discovery cohort. On average, around 200,000 unique TCR beta nucleotide sequences were sequenced per donor among more than 350 genotyped donors of the cohort, with roughly 18% of those sequences being non-productive.

In total, about 650 healthy bone marrow donors made up the cohort. At the time of sampling, every cohort member was nominally healthy, though immune exposures that went unrecorded were likely present. The donor tested CMV seronegative, placing the donor among the 350 or so seronegative members of the cohort. A peripheral blood sample was provided by each donor, and peripheral blood mononuclear cells were used for TCR beta sequencing. The Qiagen DNeasy Blood Extraction Kit was used to extract genomic DNA from the blood cell samples. Points the paper makes about the study in general: Roughly uniform sequencing depth across donors was assumed in presence/absence analyses, although this assumption may not hold. In a later analysis, several top co-occurrence clusters were reported to appear linked to parvovirus B19, influenza, CMV and Epstein-Barr virus. Only TCR beta chains were sequenced in this cohort, and the absence of alpha or paired-chain data limited detectable features. In a later analysis, HLA-associated TCR beta chains were found to be more clonally expanded and to have lower generation probabilities than equally common non-associated chains. According to the authors, the approach could potentially be generalized to other disease states and immunological phenotypes. In a later analysis, most CMV-associated TCR beta chains were found to appear HLA-restricted, with HLA associations seemingly driven largely by CMV exposure. Cytomegalovirus status was reported to be diagnosed by the classifier with high specificity and sensitivity in both the original and validation cohorts. Linkage disequilibrium might explain the correlated functional status among segregating V segments, but an unknown experimental factor could not be excluded. A later genetic analysis reported fewer N-insertions in productive TCRs among donors in an Asian-associated ancestry cluster than the roughly 620-donor mean. In vitro tests confirmed that a few of the cytomegalovirus-associated TCR beta chains recognize cytomegalovirus antigens. A cluster of highly shared sequence variants was judged likely to represent a technical artifact of the sequencing pipeline. In an earlier analysis of 587 of the donors, most TCR beta V segments appeared in productive rearrangements about 87% or about 30% of the time, broadly matching IMGT annotations. Most TCR sequences were observed very rarely across donors, whereas some public TCRs were present in many individuals. A later analysis associated some 17,000 TCR beta sequences with specific HLA alleles at a false discovery rate of 0.05. A further reported finding was that TCR beta sequences accurately predicted the HLA-A and HLA-B alleles for most subjects in the first cohort. HLA typing was unavailable for some donors at each locus, so association tests used only the typed subset. A later analysis found that TCR association rates varied across HLA loci, with DRB1 alleles showing the most associated TCRs and HLA-C alleles the fewest. A total of 150 or so TCR beta chains were listed by the study as associated with cytomegalovirus. When HLA alleles, especially DR and DQ, strongly co-occurred, attributing TCR associations to individual alleles was difficult. Because counts were too low, more than 15 rarely observed V segments, including chromosome 9 orphons, were excluded from the earlier analysis of 587 of the donors. The 87-base-pair reads could not distinguish some IMGT-functional V segments, including TRBV6-2 and TRBV6-3, so those segments were excluded. Immune exposure information for the cohort was limited to CMV serostatus. V-gene and J-gene trimming of TCR beta chains was associated with a missense DCLRE1C variant in a later genetic analysis, and the association was replicated in an independent cohort.

Sequenced sample: PBMCs. The chain was built from TRBV30 and TRBJ1-6, with 9 bases in between that match TRBD1. The source is a female donor in good health and CMV-seronegative. DNA sequence: TGTGCCTGGACCCCGAGGGGGACAGGGTGGTCACCCCTCCACTTT. The encoded protein is CAWTPRGTGWSPLHF.